The source of this T cell receptor beta chain is a study of blood T cells in healthy people across ages. V was cut by 3 bases and J by 4 bases, with 9 bases left in between. This CDR3 comprises 13 residues. Germline lookup yields CDR1 SEHNR and CDR2 FQNEAQ (reference sequence). A sample-barcoded 5' primer and a J-beta primer mix were used in a second PCR of roughly 6 to 11 cycles. MiXCR was run by TCRdb on the 5' RACE reads, yielding one entry per CDR3 protein. The sample contains about 1,800,000 distinct CDR3 sequences, 28% of which appear only once. The sequence derives from a woman in her 30s in good health. The rearrangement joins TRBV7-9 to TRBJ1-1, with D uncertain. Specimen: blood. The CDR3 region is CASSFESFTEAFF. CDR3 in DNA: TGTGCCAGCAGCTTCGAGTCATTCACTGAAGCTTTCTTT.